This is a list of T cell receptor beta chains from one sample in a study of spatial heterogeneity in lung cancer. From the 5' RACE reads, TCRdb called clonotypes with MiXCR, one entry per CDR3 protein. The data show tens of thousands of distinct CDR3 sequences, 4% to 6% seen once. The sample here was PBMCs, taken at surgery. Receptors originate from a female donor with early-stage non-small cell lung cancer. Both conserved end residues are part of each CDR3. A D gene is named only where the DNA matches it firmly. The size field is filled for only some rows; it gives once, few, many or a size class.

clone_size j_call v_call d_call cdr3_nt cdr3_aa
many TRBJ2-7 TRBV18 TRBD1 TGTGCCAGCTCATCAGGGACAGGGGACGCAGACGAGCAGTACTTC CASSSGTGDADEQYF
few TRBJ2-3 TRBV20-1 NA TGCAGTGCTATACAGGGCTCAGATACGCAGTATTTT CSAIQGSDTQYF
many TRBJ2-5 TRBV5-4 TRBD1 TGTGCCAGCAGTTCGAGAGCAGGGGGCTCAGAGGAGACCCAGTACTTC CASSSRAGGSEETQYF
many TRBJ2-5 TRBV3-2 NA TGTGCCACTTCTCCGGGACGTCGGTCGGCGGGGGAGACCCAGTACTTC CATSPGRRSAGETQYF
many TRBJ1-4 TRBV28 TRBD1 TGTGCCAGCAGTCTGGACAGGAATGAAAAACTGTTTTTT CASSLDRNEKLFF
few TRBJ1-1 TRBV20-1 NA TGCAGTGCTAAGGCGGATCACACTGAAGCTTTCTTT CSAKADHTEAFF
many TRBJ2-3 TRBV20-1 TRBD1 TGCAGTGCTGCCCGACAGGGGCCGGGGACAGATACGCAGTATTTT CSAARQGPGTDTQYF
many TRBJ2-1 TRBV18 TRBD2 TGTGCCAGCTCACCTCCTCGACTAGCGGGCCCCTACAATGAGCAGTTCTTC CASSPPRLAGPYNEQFF
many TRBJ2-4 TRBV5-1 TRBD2 TGCGCCAGCAGCCCTACCGGCTCGACTAGCGGGAAAAACATTCAGTACTTC CASSPTGSTSGKNIQYF
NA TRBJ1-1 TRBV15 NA TGTGCCACCAGCCTTACAGGGAACACTGAAGCTTTCTTT CATSLTGNTEAFF
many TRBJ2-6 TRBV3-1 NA TGTGCCAGCAGCCCCCTTAGAGGGAAAGGGGCCAACGTCCTGACTTTC CASSPLRGKGANVLTF
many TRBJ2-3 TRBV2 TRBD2 TGTGCCAGCACCTTAGCGGGGGCCCCTAGCACAGATACGCAGTATTTT CASTLAGAPSTDTQYF
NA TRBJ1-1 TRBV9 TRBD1 TGTGCCAGCAGCGTAGGACAGGGTACCACTGAAGCTTTCTTT CASSVGQGTTEAFF
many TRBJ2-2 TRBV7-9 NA TGTGCCAGCAGCTGGAGGCAGGGAAGGAACACCGGGGAGCTGTTTTTT CASSWRQGRNTGELFF
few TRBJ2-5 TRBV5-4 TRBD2 TGTGCCAGCAGCTTTGGACTAGCGGGAGTTCAAGAGACCCAGTACTTC CASSFGLAGVQETQYF
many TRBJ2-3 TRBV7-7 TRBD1 TGTGCTAGCAGCATCGGGACAGCCTTTGGCACAGATACGCAGTATTTT CASSIGTAFGTDTQYF
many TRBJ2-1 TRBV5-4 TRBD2 TGTGCCAGCAGCTTGGCCCCGCATCGGCGGCGGGGGGTCAATGAGCAGTTCTTC CASSLAPHRRRGVNEQFF
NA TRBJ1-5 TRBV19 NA TGTGCCAGTAGTTTCGACAGGATGGATCAGCCCCAGCATTTT CASSFDRMDQPQHF